These 25 T cell receptor beta chains were all obtained from the same sample, sequenced in a study of blood T cell repertoires in COVID-19 (dated by TCRdb to about 2020). The receptor library was made with the immunoSEQ multiplex PCR assay. TCRdb stores this immuneACCESS table with in-frame sequences only. Part of the clones is absent; in the studies checked, under half of the shortfall reflects unresolved V genes, and no reason is known for the rest. Here the sample has under 200,000 clones; about 82% occur a single time. In total, the top ten clones hold 0.95% of the sample. The sequenced sample consisted of peripheral blood. These receptors were collected from a man aged 60 to 75 with COVID-19, enrolled during active disease.

The chain has TRBV2 and TRBJ1-2, with 10 nucleotides matching TRBD1. This CDR3 has 13 amino acids. Germline CDR1 is SNHLY and CDR2 is FYNNEI. V was pared by 5 bases and J by 8 bases, with 5 bases of the junction left unmatched. The CDR3 loop reads CASSWTGGGGYTF. CDR3 nucleotide sequence: TGTGCCAGCAGTTGGACAGGGGGAGGAGGCTACACCTTC.

The J gene is TRBJ1-3, the V gene TRBV18; 8 bases line up with TRBD1. V shed 4 bases and J 8 bases; nucleotides not matched to a gene: 7. CDR1 is KGHSH and CDR2 is LQKENI in the germline V gene. This CDR3 is built from 14 residues. Here the CDR3 DNA reads TGTGCCAGCTCACTTAGGGACAGGTCGGACACCATATATTTT. It is translated as CASSLRDRSDTIYF.

Here the CDR3 DNA reads TGTGCCAGCAGTAGCACGGGACTAGCGGGGGTTTATGAGTTCTTC. This translates into CASSSTGLAGVYEFF. The chain recombines TRBV28 with TRBJ2-1; 14 bases line up with TRBD2. After removal of 5 bases from V and 14 bases from J, the junction contained 11 bases not matched to a gene. The CDR3 contains 15 residues. Germline CDR1 MDHEN, CDR2 SYDVKM.

The chain has TRBV27 and TRBJ2-1; 8 nucleotides line up with TRBD1. The V and J ends lost 5 bases and 9 bases, in that order; junction bases with no gene match: 12. Germline values: CDR1 MNHEY, CDR2 SMNVEV (reference sequence). The CDR3 contains 15 residues. The CDR3 protein is CASSPRSTGEGEQFF. For the CDR3, the DNA is TGTGCCAGCAGTCCACGATCGACAGGGGAAGGTGAGCAGTTCTTC.

Written as DNA, the CDR3 is TGTGCCAGCAGGGCCATCGGGGGCACTGAAGCTTTCTTT. Its translation: CASRAIGGTEAFF. The chain combines TRBV6-5 with TRBJ1-1, with D possibly being TRBD1 (5 bases). Trimming pared 6 bases from V and 4 bases from J, leaving 12 bases between. CDR3 length: 13 residues. Germline V gene sequence: CDR1 MNHEY, CDR2 SVGAGI.

This sequence joins TRBV10-3 and TRBJ1-3; D not resolved. Trimming pared 7 bases from V and 4 bases from J, leaving 14 bases between. Germline lookup yields CDR1 ENHRY and CDR2 SYGVKD. The CDR3 runs to 14 residues. The CDR3 spells CAINSRGYGNTIYF. Written as DNA, the CDR3 is TGTGCCATCAACTCCCGCGGGTACGGAAACACCATATATTTT.

CDR3 nucleotide sequence: TGTGCCAGCAGCCTATCCCCACCGGGACAGGGTATCGCAGATACGCAGTATTTT. It translates to CASSLSPPGQGIADTQYF. The rearrangement uses TRBV3-1 (or the pseudogene TRBV3-2) and TRBJ2-3; TRBD1 aligns across 9 bases. Germline assignment: CDR1 LGHDT and CDR2 YNNKEL (reference sequence). J lost 4 bases, V lost 4 bases, and 15 bases had no gene match. CDR3 length: 18 residues.

The rearrangement joins TRBV2 to TRBJ1-5, with TRBD1 as a possible D gene (5 bases). The CDR3 is 14 amino acids. V lost 4 bases, J lost 7 bases, and 14 bases lay in between. The germline CDR1 and CDR2 sequences are SNHLY and FYNNEI. The chain's CDR3 is CASSAGRVGQPQHF. Here the CDR3 DNA reads TGTGCCAGCAGTGCAGGGAGGGTCGGCCAGCCCCAGCATTTT.

The rearrangement joins TRBV30 to TRBJ2-1, with D hard to call. Germline CDR1 GTSNPN, CDR2 SVGIG (reference sequence). The CDR3 is made up of 14 amino acids. V lost 6 bases and J lost 0, with 12 bases in between. CDR3 sequence: CACLTSSSYNEQFF. In nucleotides, the CDR3 is TGTGCCTGCCTAACTTCGAGCTCCTACAATGAGCAGTTCTTC.

This clone was recorded only once. The V and J genes are TRBV3-1 (or the pseudogene TRBV3-2) and TRBJ1-5; TRBD1 aligns across 7 bases. The CDR3 spans 19 residues. Unmatched junction bases numbered 22, after V lost 0 bases and J lost 11 bases. Germline CDR1 LGHDT, CDR2 YNNKEL (reference sequence). The CDR3 sequence: CASSQDQGQRPMLVPAQHF. In nucleotides, the CDR3 is TGTGCCAGCAGCCAAGACCAGGGACAGCGTCCTATGTTGGTTCCGGCCCAGCATTTT.

In this sample, this clone turned up once. The rearrangement joins TRBV9 to TRBJ2-7; D is possibly TRBD2 (6 bases). Between the trimmed V and J ends, which lost 0 bases and 6 bases, there was a span of 13 bases. CDR1 SGDLS and CDR2 YYNGEE come from the germline V gene. The CDR3 has 14 amino acids. The CDR3 nucleotides read TGTGCCAGCAGCGTAGCTATGGCGGGGAGCGAGCAGTACTTC. As protein: CASSVAMAGSEQYF.

The rearrangement uses TRBV11-3 and TRBJ1-6, with D perhaps matching TRBD1 (5 bases). Germline assignment: CDR1 SGHNT and CDR2 YENEEA. CDR3 length equals 13 residues. The germline V and J ends were trimmed by 5 bases and 5 bases, with 7 bases remaining between them. CDR3: CASSVRDNSPLHF. The CDR3, as DNA: TGTGCCAGCAGCGTCAGGGATAATTCACCCCTCCACTTT.

This chain connects TRBV7-3 to TRBJ2-1, with 8 positions matching TRBD2. Per germline, CDR1 SGHTA and CDR2 FQGTGA. CDR3 length equals 16 residues. Germline trimming cut 0 bases from V and 2 bases from J; bases unmatched to any gene: 3. CDR3 bases: TGTGCCAGCAGCTTAACTGGCGGGAGGACCTACAATGAGCAGTTCTTC. Translation: CASSLTGGRTYNEQFF.

The chain uses TRBV10-3 and TRBJ1-1; D perhaps matches TRBD1 (5 bases). Trimming took off 2 bases at V and 3 bases at J, with 7 bases between the two ends. This CDR3 is 13 amino acids long. The germline gives CDR1 ENHRY, CDR2 SYGVKD. CDR3 protein: CAISETRDTEAFF. DNA of the CDR3: TGTGCCATCAGTGAGACCAGGGACACTGAAGCTTTCTTT.

J is TRBJ2-2 and V is TRBV5-8, with a weak D call TRBD2 (6 bases). The CDR3 spans 12 residues. The germline V gene encodes CDR1 SGHTS and CDR2 YDEGEE. The V end was cut by 9 bases, the J end by 5 bases, with 11 bases between. The CDR3 spells CATGGWTGELFF. DNA of the CDR3: TGTGCCACCGGGGGTTGGACCGGGGAGCTGTTTTTT.

This clone was found a few times. This chain joins TRBV7-2 and TRBJ1-4; 9 nucleotides align to TRBD1. Germline CDR1 SGHTA, CDR2 FQGNSA. V lost 4 bases and J lost 8; bases outside the gene matches: 5. The CDR3 is 14 amino acids. CDR3 amino acids: CASSSPGQGEKLFF. In nucleotides, the CDR3 is TGTGCCAGCAGCTCACCGGGACAGGGAGAAAAACTGTTTTTT.

This chain joins TRBV18 and TRBJ1-6, with 11 nucleotides matching TRBD1. CDR1 is KGHSH and CDR2 is LQKENI in the germline V gene. Germline trimming cut 2 bases from V and 6 bases from J; bases unmatched to any gene: 0. The CDR3 is 15 residues long. The CDR3 region is CASSPGTGGNSPLHF. The CDR3 nucleotides are TGTGCCAGCTCACCAGGGACAGGGGGTAATTCACCCCTCCACTTT.

This sequence joins TRBV5-1 and TRBJ1-2, with D uncertain. CDR1 and CDR2 from the germline V gene are SGHRS and YFSETQ. Trimming stripped 2 bases from V and 1 base from J, with 6 bases between. The CDR3 consists of 13 residues. CDR3 region: CASSFSGNYGYTF. CDR3 nucleotide sequence: TGCGCCAGCAGCTTCTCGGGTAACTATGGCTACACCTTC.

The chain links TRBV19 to TRBJ1-5, with D unclear. The CDR3 has 12 amino acids. CDR1 and CDR2 (germline): LNHDA, SQIVND (reference sequence). The V end was cut by 10 bases, the J end by 5 bases, with 12 bases between. The CDR3 nucleotides are TGTGCCACTACGACTGAAGATCAGCCCCAGCATTTT. It specifies CATTTEDQPQHF.

The chain joins TRBV4-1 to TRBJ1-5; D uncertain. V lost 0 bases to trimming and J lost 9 bases, with 15 bases between them. The CDR3 covers 15 residues. CDR1 is MGHRA and CDR2 is YSYEKL in the germline V gene. The DNA of the CDR3 is TGCGCCAGCAGCCAAGATGCCCGGGGAGCCGCGCCCCAGCATTTT. Its translation: CASSQDARGAAPQHF.

The rearrangement uses TRBV27 and TRBJ1-2; TRBD1 matches at 7 bases. The junction had 5 bases not matched to a gene; V was cut back by 5 bases and J by 8 bases. Germline CDR1 reads MNHEY; CDR2 reads SMNVEV (reference sequence). The length of the CDR3 is 12 residues. The CDR3 loop is CASSGQDQGYTF. The CDR3 DNA is TGTGCCAGCAGTGGACAGGATCAGGGCTACACCTTC.

V gene TRBV9 combines with J gene TRBJ2-1; 8 bases fit TRBD1. The CDR3 totals 15 residues. V was pared by 0 bases and J by 6 bases, with 5 bases of the junction left unmatched. Germline V gene lookup returns CDR1 SGDLS and CDR2 YYNGEE. The CDR3 DNA reads TGTGCCAGCAGCGTAGGGCAGGGGGCTTCCAATGAGCAGTTCTTC. Encoded protein: CASSVGQGASNEQFF.

The chain has TRBV5-6 and TRBJ1-1; D may be TRBD1 (6 bases). CDR1 and CDR2 (germline): SGHDT, YYEEEE. V was trimmed by 3 bases and J by 1 base, leaving 10 bases between them. The CDR3 is 14 amino acids. CDR3: CASSWEQGNTEAFF. The CDR3 DNA is TGTGCCAGCAGCTGGGAACAGGGGAACACTGAAGCTTTCTTT.

This chain links TRBV5-1 with TRBJ2-1; TRBD1 matches 9 bases. Germline lookup yields CDR1 SGHRS and CDR2 YFSETQ. The CDR3 runs to 14 residues. V lost 2 bases, J lost 7 bases, and 4 bases stayed unmatched. The CDR3, as DNA: TGCGCCAGCAGCTTAGGGACAGGGATTAATGAGCAGTTCTTC. Its translation: CASSLGTGINEQFF.

CDR3: CASSLPGRAETQYF. As DNA, the CDR3 is TGTGCCAGCAGCTTACCAGGGAGGGCAGAGACCCAGTACTTC. The rearrangement joins TRBV7-9 to TRBJ2-5; TRBD2 agrees at 7 bases. CDR1 and CDR2 from the germline V gene are SEHNR and FQNEAQ (reference sequence). V was pared by 2 bases and J by 4 bases, with 4 bases of the junction left unmatched. The CDR3 runs to 14 residues.